This T cell receptor (delta chain) came from a study of gammadelta T cells in human blood. Turning to this clone: Its antigen is as yet unknown. This may stem from a read error, because a much larger clone lies one nucleotide away. Other DNA sequences from this sample encode an identical CDR3 as well.

TCRdb reanalyzed the RT-PCR reads using CATT. Of about a thousand delta-chain clones in the sample, approximately 40% were seen once. This CDR3 is built from 14 residues. From germline, CDR1 is TSWWSYY and CDR2 QGS. Study-level results: Microbial exposure reportedly appeared to drive polyclonal expansion of innate gamma-delta T cells right after birth.

This clonotype originated in a human donor. The genes are TRDV1 and TRDJ1; a weak D match, TRDD3 (5 bases). Input material: non-Vgamma9Vdelta2 gamma-delta T cells from infant blood. DNA of the CDR3: TGTGCTCTTGGGGAAGGGGGGTACACAGATAAACTCATCTTT. It translates to CALGEGGYTDKLIF.